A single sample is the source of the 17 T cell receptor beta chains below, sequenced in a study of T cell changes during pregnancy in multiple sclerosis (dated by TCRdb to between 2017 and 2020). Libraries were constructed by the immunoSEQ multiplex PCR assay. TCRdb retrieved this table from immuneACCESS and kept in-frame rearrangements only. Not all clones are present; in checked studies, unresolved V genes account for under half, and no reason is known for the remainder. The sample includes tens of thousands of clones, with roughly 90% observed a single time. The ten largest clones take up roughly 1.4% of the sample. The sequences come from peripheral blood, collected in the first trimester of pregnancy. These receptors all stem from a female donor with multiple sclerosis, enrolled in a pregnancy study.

The CDR3 protein is CASSSGGGVGWYF. CDR3 nucleotide sequence: TGTGCCAGCAGTTCAGGGGGTGGGGTAGGTTGGTACTTC. The J gene is TRBJ2-7, the V gene TRBV7-9, with 7 bases matching TRBD1. The CDR3 consists of 13 residues. Trimming removed 6 bases from V and 12 bases from J; junction bases left unmatched: 14. Germline CDR1 and CDR2: SEHNR and FQNEAQ (reference sequence).

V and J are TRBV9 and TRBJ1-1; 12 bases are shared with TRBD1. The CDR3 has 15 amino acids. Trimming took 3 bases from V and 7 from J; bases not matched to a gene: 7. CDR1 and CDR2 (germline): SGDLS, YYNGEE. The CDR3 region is CASSGGDRGQIEAFF. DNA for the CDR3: TGTGCCAGCAGCGGGGGGGACAGGGGGCAGATTGAAGCTTTCTTT.

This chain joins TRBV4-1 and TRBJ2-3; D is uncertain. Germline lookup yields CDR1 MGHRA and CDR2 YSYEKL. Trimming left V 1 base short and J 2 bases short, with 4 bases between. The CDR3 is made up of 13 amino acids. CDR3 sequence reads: CASSQVLTDTQYF. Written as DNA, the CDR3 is TGCGCCAGCAGCCAAGTCCTCACAGATACGCAGTATTTT.

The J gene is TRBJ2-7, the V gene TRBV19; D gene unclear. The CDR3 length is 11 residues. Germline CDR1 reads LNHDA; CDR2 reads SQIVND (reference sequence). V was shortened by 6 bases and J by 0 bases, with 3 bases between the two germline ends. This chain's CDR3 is CASSNSYEQYF. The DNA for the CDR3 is TGTGCCAGTAGCAACTCCTACGAGCAGTACTTC.

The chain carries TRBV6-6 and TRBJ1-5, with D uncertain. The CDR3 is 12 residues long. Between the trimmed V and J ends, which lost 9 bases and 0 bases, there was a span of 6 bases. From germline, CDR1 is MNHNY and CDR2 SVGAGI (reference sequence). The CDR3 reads CASRYSNQPQHF. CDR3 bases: TGTGCCAGTCGGTATAGCAATCAGCCCCAGCATTTT.

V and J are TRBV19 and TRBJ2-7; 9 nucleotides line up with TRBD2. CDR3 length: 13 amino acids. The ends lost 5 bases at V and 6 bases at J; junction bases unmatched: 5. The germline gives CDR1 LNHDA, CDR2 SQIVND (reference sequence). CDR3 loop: CASSAGGPGEQYF. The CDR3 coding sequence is TGTGCCAGTAGTGCGGGAGGGCCCGGCGAGCAGTACTTC.

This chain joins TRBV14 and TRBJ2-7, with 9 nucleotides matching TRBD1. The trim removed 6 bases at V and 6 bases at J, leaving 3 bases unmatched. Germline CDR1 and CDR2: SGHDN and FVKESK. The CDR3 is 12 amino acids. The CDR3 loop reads CASSLDRGEQYF. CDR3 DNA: TGTGCCAGCAGTCTGGACAGGGGCGAGCAGTACTTC.

The CDR3 sequence: CASSLDGTENDEQYF. As DNA, the CDR3 is TGCGCCAGCAGCTTGGATGGGACAGAGAACGACGAGCAGTACTTC. The V and J genes are TRBV5-1 and TRBJ2-7; 7 bases line up with TRBD1. The J segment lost 5 bases and the V segment lost 0 bases, leaving 8 bases of the junction unmatched. CDR3 size: 15 residues. CDR1 and CDR2 (germline): SGHRS, YFSETQ.

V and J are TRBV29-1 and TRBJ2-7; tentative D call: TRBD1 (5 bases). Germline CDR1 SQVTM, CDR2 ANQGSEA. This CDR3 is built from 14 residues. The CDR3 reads CTHLGLVRTYEQYF. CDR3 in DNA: TGCACCCATTTGGGGCTGGTCAGAACCTACGAGCAGTACTTC.

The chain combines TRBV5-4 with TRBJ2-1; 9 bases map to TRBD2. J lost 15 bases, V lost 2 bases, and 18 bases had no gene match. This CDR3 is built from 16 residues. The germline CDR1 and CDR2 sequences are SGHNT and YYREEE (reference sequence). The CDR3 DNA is TGTGCCAGCAGCTTTGCCCCCGGGCGGGAGGGAGGGGGGCCGTTCTTC. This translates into CASSFAPGREGGGPFF.

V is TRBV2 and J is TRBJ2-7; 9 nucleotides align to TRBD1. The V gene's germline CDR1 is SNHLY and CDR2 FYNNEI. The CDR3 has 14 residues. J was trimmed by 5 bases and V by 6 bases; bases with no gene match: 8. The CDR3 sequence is CASSPGQGNNEQYF. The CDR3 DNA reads TGTGCCAGCAGCCCCGGACAGGGGAACAACGAGCAGTACTTC.

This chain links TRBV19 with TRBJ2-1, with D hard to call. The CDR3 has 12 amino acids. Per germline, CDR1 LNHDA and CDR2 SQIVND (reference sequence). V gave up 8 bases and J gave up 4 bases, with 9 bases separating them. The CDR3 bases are TGTGCCAGTCTGGGCTCTTACAATGAGCAGTTCTTC. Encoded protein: CASLGSYNEQFF. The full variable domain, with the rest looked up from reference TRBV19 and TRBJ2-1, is DGGITQSPKYLFRKEGQNVTLSCEQNLNHDAMYWYRQDPGQGLRLIYYSQIVNDFQKGDIAEGYSVSREKKESFPLTVTSAQKNPTAFYLCASLGSYNEQFFGPGTRLTVL.

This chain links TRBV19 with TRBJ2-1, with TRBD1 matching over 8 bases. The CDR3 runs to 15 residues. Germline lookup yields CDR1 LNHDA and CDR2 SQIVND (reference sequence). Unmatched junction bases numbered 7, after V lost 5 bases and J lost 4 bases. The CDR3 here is CASSEAGGGYNEQFF. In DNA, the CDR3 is TGTGCCAGTAGTGAGGCAGGGGGCGGATACAATGAGCAGTTCTTC.

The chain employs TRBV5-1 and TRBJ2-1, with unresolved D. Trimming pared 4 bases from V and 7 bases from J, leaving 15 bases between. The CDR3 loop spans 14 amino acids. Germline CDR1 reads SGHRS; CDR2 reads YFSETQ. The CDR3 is CASSLARQGNEQFF. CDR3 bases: TGCGCCAGCAGCCTGGCGAGGCAAGGAAATGAGCAGTTCTTC.

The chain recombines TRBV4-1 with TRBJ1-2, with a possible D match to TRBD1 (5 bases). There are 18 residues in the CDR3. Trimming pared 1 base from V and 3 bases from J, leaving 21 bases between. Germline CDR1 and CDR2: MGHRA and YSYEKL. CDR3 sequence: CASSQVWTRGKEDYGYTF. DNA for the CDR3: TGCGCCAGCAGCCAAGTATGGACAAGGGGAAAAGAGGACTATGGCTACACCTTC.

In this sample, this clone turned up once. The CDR3 spells CASAVAPTGGRETQYF. CDR3 DNA sequence: TGCGCCAGCGCCGTAGCCCCAACGGGAGGGCGAGAGACCCAGTACTTC. The V call is TRBV5-1, the J call TRBJ2-5; 8 bases line up with TRBD2. The CDR3 extends over 16 amino acids. With 7 bases clipped from V and 4 bases from J, the junction kept 15 bases outside the gene matches. The germline V gene has CDR1 SGHRS and CDR2 YFSETQ.

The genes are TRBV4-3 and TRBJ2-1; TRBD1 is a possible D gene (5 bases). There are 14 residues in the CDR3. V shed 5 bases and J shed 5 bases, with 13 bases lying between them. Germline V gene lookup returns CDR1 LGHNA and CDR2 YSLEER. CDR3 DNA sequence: TGCGCCAGCAGCGGTGAGATCAGGGACAATGAGCAGTTCTTC. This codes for CASSGEIRDNEQFF.